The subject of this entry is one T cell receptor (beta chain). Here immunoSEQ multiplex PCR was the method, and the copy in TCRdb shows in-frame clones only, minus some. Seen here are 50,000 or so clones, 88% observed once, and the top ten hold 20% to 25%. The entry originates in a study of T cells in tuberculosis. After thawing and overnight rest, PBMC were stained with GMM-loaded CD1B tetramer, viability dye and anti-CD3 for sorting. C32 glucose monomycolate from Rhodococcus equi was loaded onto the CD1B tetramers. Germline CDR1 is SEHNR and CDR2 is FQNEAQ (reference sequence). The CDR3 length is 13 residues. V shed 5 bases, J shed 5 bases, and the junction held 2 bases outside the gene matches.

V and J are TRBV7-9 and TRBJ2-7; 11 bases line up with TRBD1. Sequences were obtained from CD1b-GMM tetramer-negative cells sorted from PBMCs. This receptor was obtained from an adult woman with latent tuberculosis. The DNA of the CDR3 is TGTGCCAGCAGCGGACAGGGGGCCAACGAGCAGTACTTC. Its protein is CASSGQGANEQYF.